These 30 T cell receptor beta chains were sequenced from one sample in a study of T cell repertoires in cytomegalovirus infection. One entry per CDR3 protein results from TCRdb running MiXCR on the reads. The sample lists about 770,000 distinct CDR3 sequences, about 27% occurring once. These receptors have no identified antigens. The source material was cultured CD8+ T cells from PBMCs, sampled from culture after CMV antigen stimulation. The origin of the receptors is a human donor in good health (CMV status not recorded). Some clones in this sample may be carry-over from other donors' samples.

The chain combines TRBV27 with TRBJ2-2, with 7 bases identical to TRBD1. The length of the CDR3 is 14 residues. The trim removed 5 bases at V and 5 bases at J, leaving 5 bases unmatched. From germline, CDR1 is MNHEY and CDR2 SMNVEV (reference sequence). CDR3 nucleotides: TGTGCCAGCAGTGCAGGGACAGAGACCGGGGAGCTGTTTTTT. Translating it yields CASSAGTETGELFF.

The sample holds a few counts of this clonotype. This chain connects TRBV19 to TRBJ1-1, with D possibly being TRBD1 (5 bases). The length of the CDR3 is 13 residues. Germline CDR1 reads LNHDA; CDR2 reads SQIVND (reference sequence). The germline V and J ends were trimmed by 7 bases and 5 bases, with 14 bases remaining between them. CDR3 sequence: CASNRGAGTEAFF. The CDR3 bases are TGTGCCAGTAATAGAGGGGCAGGGACTGAAGCTTTCTTT.

The J gene is TRBJ2-7, the V gene TRBV5-3; D gene unclear. TRBV5-3 is sorted into the ORF group, with uncertain function. Trimming took 8 bases from V and 3 from J, leaving 27 bases between them. The length of the CDR3 is 17 residues. The CDR3 nucleotides read TGTGCCAGCAGTCCCTTGGTGACGAAACAGAACTACTACGAGCAGTACGTC. It yields the protein CASSPLVTKQNYYEQYV.

J is TRBJ1-4 and V is TRBV27, with a tentative D call TRBD1 (6 bases). Per the germline V gene, CDR1 is MNHEY and CDR2 is SMNVEV (reference sequence). This CDR3 region has 15 residues. The ends were cut back, 2 bases at V and 5 bases at J, with 12 bases in the middle. CDR3 coding DNA: TGTGCCAGCAGTTTACTCGGACAGCAGAATGAAAAACTGTTTTTT. Translating gives CASSLLGQQNEKLFF. The whole variable domain, filled in from reference TRBV27 and TRBJ1-4, reads EAQVTQNPRYLITVTGKKLTVTCSQNMNHEYMSWYRQDPGLGLRQIYYSMNVEVTDKGDVPEGYKVSRKEKRNFPLILESPSPNQTSLYFCASSLLGQQNEKLFFGSGTQLSVL.

This CDR3 reads CASSLHSLNTEAFF. Written as DNA, the CDR3 is TGTGCCAGCAGCTTACACAGTCTTAACACTGAAGCTTTCTTT. V and J are TRBV7-9 and TRBJ1-1, with no clear D. This CDR3 is built from 14 residues. Deletions cut 2 bases from V and 2 bases from J, with 9 bases between. The V gene's germline CDR1 is SEHNR and CDR2 FQNEAQ (reference sequence).

This rearrangement joins TRBV4-3 to TRBJ1-5; TRBD1 is a possible D gene (5 bases). V was trimmed by 0 bases and J by 3 bases, leaving 9 bases between them. Germline CDR1 reads LGHNA; CDR2 reads YSLEER. The CDR3 is 15 amino acids. The CDR3 DNA is TGCGCCAGCAGCCAAGACTGGGGGTACAATCAGCCCCAGCATTTT. Translating gives CASSQDWGYNQPQHF.

This CDR3 is CASSGPILAGGTDTQYF. The CDR3 region has the DNA TGCGCCAGCAGCGGGCCTATACTAGCGGGGGGCACAGATACGCAGTATTTT. The genes are TRBV4-1 and TRBJ2-3; 11 nucleotides match TRBD2. The CDR3 is 17 amino acids. CDR1 is MGHRA, CDR2 YSYEKL, per germline. With V trimmed by 5 bases and J by 1 base, 8 bases remained unmatched.

Notes on this clonotype: This could be a read error, since a much larger clone is one nucleotide away. This sequence joins TRBV6-2 or TRBV6-3 and TRBJ2-2, with D perhaps TRBD2 (5 bases). The CDR3 consists of 16 residues. Trimming stripped 4 bases from V and 0 bases from J, with 12 bases between. In germline, CDR1 is MNHEY, CDR2 SVGEGT. This chain's CDR3 is CASSSRGYPNTGELFF. CDR3 sequence (DNA): TGTGCCAGCAGTTCACGGGGTTACCCGAACACCGGGGAGCTGTTTTTT.

In its sample, this clonotype was seen once. The chain is built from TRBV5-1 and TRBJ1-1; D gene unclear. Germline V gene sequence: CDR1 SGHRS, CDR2 YFSETQ. V lost 0 bases and J lost 7, with 10 bases in between. This CDR3 spans 13 amino acids. The DNA for the CDR3 is TGCGCCAGCAGCTTGGCGGGAGGAAATGAAGCTTTCTTT. Amino acids: CASSLAGGNEAFF.

This clonotype showed up many times. The V call is TRBV7-9, the J call TRBJ1-4; no definite D call. This CDR3 has 14 amino acids. The germline V gene encodes CDR1 SEHNR and CDR2 FQNEAQ (reference sequence). V was clipped by 6 bases and J by 8 bases, with 16 bases between them. The CDR3 is CASSPPPAGEKLFF. CDR3 nucleotide sequence: TGTGCCAGCAGTCCCCCTCCCGCGGGCGAAAAACTGTTTTTT.

This clonotype has only a few counts. The gene calls are TRBV12-3 or TRBV12-4 and TRBJ1-1; D is unresolved. V dropped 8 bases and J dropped 6 bases, with 13 bases sitting between them. The CDR3 is 12 residues long. CDR3 protein: CASGWRVAEAFF. The DNA for the CDR3 is TGTGCCAGCGGTTGGAGGGTTGCTGAAGCTTTCTTT.

This clonotype was observed a few times. The V gene is TRBV6-1, the J gene TRBJ1-2; a possible D gene is TRBD1 (6 bases). Germline CDR1 reads MNHNS; CDR2 reads SASEGT. The CDR3 loop spans 12 amino acids. The V gene lost 7 bases and the J gene lost 14 bases, with 20 bases spanning the gap. The chain's CDR3 is CASIKDSLLLTF. The DNA of the CDR3 is TGTGCCAGCATAAAGGACAGCCTCTTGCTGACCTTC.

CDR3 amino acids: CATTDPTNRLQHF. CDR3 DNA sequence: TGTGCCACTACGGACCCAACCAACCGGCTCCAGCATTTT. The rearrangement uses TRBV10-3 and TRBJ1-5; D is undetermined. Germline lookup yields CDR1 ENHRY and CDR2 SYGVKD. V lost 10 bases to trimming and J lost 12 bases, with 22 bases between them. The CDR3 has 13 amino acids.

The genes are TRBV29-1 and TRBJ1-5; the D is unclear. The CDR3 runs 12 residues. With 3 bases removed from V and 9 bases from J, the gap between germline ends came to 12 bases. Germline CDR1 reads SQVTM; CDR2 reads ANQGSEA. CDR3 loop: CSVDEGAGPQHF. As DNA, the CDR3 is TGCAGCGTTGACGAGGGTGCTGGGCCCCAGCATTTT. Complete variable domain (other parts from reference TRBV29-1 and TRBJ1-5): SAVISQKPSRDICQRGTSLTIQCQVDSQVTMMFWYRQQPGQSLTLIATANQGSEATYESGFVIDKFPISRPNLTFSTLTVSNMSPEDSSIYLCSVDEGAGPQHFGDGTRLSIL.

The chain employs TRBV16 and TRBJ2-7; 7 positions agree with TRBD1. Germline CDR1 and CDR2: KGHSY and FQNENV. The J segment lost 2 bases and the V segment lost 4 bases, leaving 5 bases of the junction unmatched. The CDR3 is 14 amino acids. The CDR3, as DNA: TGTGCCAGCAGCCCCTGGGGGACAGCCTACGAGCAGTACTTC. It encodes CASSPWGTAYEQYF.

Only a few counts were recorded for this clonotype. V and J are TRBV6-6 and TRBJ1-1; 9 bases align to TRBD1. Losses at the gene ends were 0 bases for V and 2 bases for J; bases not matched to a gene: 7. The CDR3 sequence is 17 residues long. CDR1 and CDR2 from the germline V gene are MNHNY and SVGAGI (reference sequence). CDR3 loop: CASSYSLGQGENTEAFF. CDR3 coding DNA: TGTGCCAGCAGTTACTCGTTGGGACAGGGAGAAAACACTGAAGCTTTCTTT.

With respect to this clonotype: This may be a read error: a much more frequent sequence differs by one nucleotide. The chain recombines TRBV7-6 with TRBJ1-5; 11 bases match TRBD1. Germline CDR1 reads SGHVS; CDR2 reads FNYEAQ. The length of the CDR3 is 15 residues. With 5 bases clipped from V and 5 bases from J, the junction kept 5 bases outside the gene matches. CDR3 in DNA: TGTGCCAGCAGCGTAGGGACAGGGGGGGATCAGCCCCAGCATTTT. Protein product: CASSVGTGGDQPQHF.

This sequence joins TRBV19 and TRBJ2-2; 10 positions agree with TRBD1. The germline V gene has CDR1 LNHDA and CDR2 SQIVND (reference sequence). This CDR3 is built from 16 residues. Germline trimming cut 6 bases from V and 3 bases from J; bases unmatched to any gene: 7. For the CDR3, the DNA is TGTGCCAGTAGCAAGGACAGGGGGAGGGACACCGGGGAGCTGTTTTTT. Its translation is CASSKDRGRDTGELFF. Filled out from reference TRBV19 and TRBJ2-2, the complete variable domain reads DGGITQSPKYLFRKEGQNVTLSCEQNLNHDAMYWYRQDPGQGLRLIYYSQIVNDFQKGDIAEGYSVSREKKESFPLTVTSAQKNPTAFYLCASSKDRGRDTGELFFGEGSRLTVL.

This clonotype was observed at least ten times. The chain combines TRBV7-2 with TRBJ2-5, with D possibly TRBD2 on 6 matching bases. Germline V CDR1 and CDR2: SGHTA, FQGNSA. Between the trimmed V and J ends, which lost 5 bases and 2 bases, there was a span of 12 bases. The CDR3 totals 14 residues. The CDR3 DNA sequence: TGTGCCAGCAGCCCCCAGGGAGGACAAGAGACCCAGTACTTC. It translates to CASSPQGGQETQYF.

J is TRBJ2-2 and V is TRBV19; 9 bases are shared with TRBD2. CDR3 length equals 17 residues. Germline CDR1 LNHDA, CDR2 SQIVND (reference sequence). Trimming took 3 bases from V and 6 from J; bases not matched to a gene: 11. CDR3 in DNA: TGTGCCAGTAGTATCGCTAGCGGGGCAGCAATTGCCGGGGAGCTGTTTTTT. Translated: CASSIASGAAIAGELFF.

This clonotype was seen many times. The chain couples TRBV24-1 to TRBJ2-2, with D maybe TRBD1 (6 bases). Trimming removed 3 bases from V and 0 bases from J, with 13 bases in between. Per the germline V gene, CDR1 is KGHDR and CDR2 is SFDVKD. This CDR3 comprises 17 residues. CDR3 in DNA: TGTGCCACCAGTGATCGACAGGTATCATCGAACACCGGGGAGCTGTTTTTT. This encodes CATSDRQVSSNTGELFF.

The J gene is TRBJ2-5, the V gene TRBV4-1; D uncertain. Trimming removed 0 bases at V and 2 bases at J, with 7 bases between. The CDR3 length is 14 residues. Germline assignment: CDR1 MGHRA and CDR2 YSYEKL. The CDR3 DNA reads TGCGCCAGCAGCCAAGATTCTGAACAAGAGACCCAGTACTTC. This translates into CASSQDSEQETQYF.

CDR3 bases: TGTGCCACCAGCAGAGAGGGGTCGAATTCACCCCTCCACTTT. It translates to CATSREGSNSPLHF. The gene calls are TRBV15 and TRBJ1-6; no reliable D call. Between the trimmed V and J ends, which lost 0 bases and 7 bases, there was a span of 7 bases. The germline gives CDR1 LNHNV, CDR2 YYDKDF (reference sequence). The CDR3 is made up of 14 amino acids.

V is TRBV7-9 and J is TRBJ2-7, with TRBD1 matching 10 bases. The germline V gene encodes CDR1 SEHNR and CDR2 FQNEAQ (reference sequence). This CDR3 is built from 16 residues. J gave up 2 bases and V 5 bases, and 9 bases lay outside the gene matches. The CDR3 is CASSRGSGQGTYEQYF. The CDR3 DNA reads as TGTGCCAGCAGCCGAGGGTCGGGACAGGGGACCTACGAGCAGTACTTC.

This clonotype was seen many times. The V gene is TRBV4-3, the J gene TRBJ2-1; 9 nucleotides agree with TRBD2. Germline values: CDR1 LGHNA, CDR2 YSLEER. CDR3 length equals 15 residues. J lost 7 bases, V lost 3 bases, and 7 bases had no gene match. The CDR3, as DNA: TGCGCCAGCAGCCACGCGGGGGGGCCGGGTAATGAGCAGTTCTTC. Amino acids: CASSHAGGPGNEQFF.

The chain recombines TRBV5-6 with TRBJ2-7, with D possibly TRBD1 on 5 matching bases. The germline CDR1 and CDR2 sequences are SGHDT and YYEEEE. The CDR3 is made up of 14 amino acids. V was shortened by 4 bases and J by 2 bases, with 13 bases between the two germline ends. CDR3 residues: CASSRPAGTYEQYF. CDR3 DNA: TGTGCCAGCAGCCGCCCGGCAGGGACCTACGAGCAGTACTTC.

The chain recombines TRBV10-3 with TRBJ1-2; D unresolved. The CDR3 runs 12 residues. The V gene lost 6 bases and the J gene lost 0 bases, with 5 bases spanning the gap. The germline V gene has CDR1 ENHRY and CDR2 SYGVKD. The CDR3 DNA follows: TGTGCCATCAGGGTATCTAACTATGGCTACACCTTC. Protein: CAIRVSNYGYTF.

The chain recombines TRBV7-9 with TRBJ2-7, with 10 bases fitting TRBD1. The V segment lost 5 bases and the J segment 5 bases; nucleotides outside the gene matches: 12. CDR3 size: 16 residues. Germline CDR1 is SEHNR and CDR2 is FQNEAQ (reference sequence). The chain's CDR3 is CASSPRAGTGVHEQYF. CDR3 coding DNA: TGTGCCAGCAGCCCGCGGGCCGGGACAGGGGTCCACGAGCAGTACTTC.

This clonotype appeared a few times. The chain joins TRBV7-9 to TRBJ2-1; 8 nucleotides agree with TRBD1. The V gene end was trimmed by 5 bases and the J gene end by 2 bases; junction bases not matched to a gene: 5. Germline CDR1 SEHNR, CDR2 FQNEAQ (reference sequence). The CDR3 sequence is 15 residues long. The CDR3 region is CASSKEDRAYNEQFF. CDR3 nucleotide sequence: TGTGCCAGCAGCAAGGAGGACAGGGCCTACAATGAGCAGTTCTTC.

This clonotype was recorded at least ten times. This sequence joins TRBV27 and TRBJ1-1; tentatively, D is TRBD1 (5 bases). Germline V CDR1 and CDR2: MNHEY, SMNVEV (reference sequence). This CDR3 is 14 amino acids long. The germline V and J ends were trimmed by 3 bases and 1 base, with 9 bases remaining between them. The CDR3 loop reads CASSFQGPNTEAFF. For the CDR3, the DNA is TGTGCCAGCAGTTTCCAGGGCCCGAACACTGAAGCTTTCTTT.